The rows below give T cell receptor beta chains drawn from one sample of a study of blood T cells in healthy people across ages. TCRdb independently ran MiXCR on the 5' RACE reads; one entry per CDR3 protein. The table lists 730,000 or so distinct CDR3 sequences, roughly 44% of them singletons. The sample was blood. The receptors were sampled from a woman in her sixties in good health. Each CDR3 is given with its conserved first and last residue. D genes are given only for firm matches. Clone size appears in some rows only: once, few, many, or a class for an expanded clone.

D | J | size | V | CDR3 | DNA
TRBD1 | TRBJ2-1 | . | TRBV10-3 | CAISDLNRGSSNYEQFF | TGTGCCATCAGTGACCTTAACAGGGGTTCCTCAAACTATGAGCAGTTCTTC
TRBD2 | TRBJ2-1 | . | TRBV7-2 | CASSLVGGASGNEQFF | TGTGCCAGCAGCTTAGTCGGGGGGGCCTCGGGGAATGAGCAGTTCTTC
. | TRBJ1-1 | few | TRBV6-6 | CASSYGNTNTEAFF | TGTGCCAGCAGTTACGGGAACACGAACACTGAAGCTTTCTTT
TRBD2 | TRBJ2-1 | many | TRBV7-2 | CASSSSGANNEQFF | TGTGCCAGCAGCTCTAGCGGGGCAAACAATGAGCAGTTCTTC
TRBD2 | TRBJ2-7 | few | TRBV20-1 | CSARGKLAGASYEQYF | TGCAGTGCTAGAGGTAAACTAGCGGGTGCCTCCTACGAGCAGTACTTC
. | TRBJ2-6 | few | TRBV27 | CASSLWGANVLTF | TGTGCCAGCAGTTTATGGGGGGCCAACGTCCTGACTTTC
TRBD1 | TRBJ2-5 | few | TRBV3-1 | CASSHSSLGAGGYQETQYF | TGTGCCAGCAGCCATTCGAGTTTGGGGGCAGGGGGCTACCAAGAGACCCAGTACTTC
. | TRBJ2-3 | . | TRBV27 | CASAWGGTPDTQYF | TGTGCCAGCGCCTGGGGCGGGACCCCAGATACGCAGTATTTT
. | TRBJ1-2 | . | TRBV9 | CASSPSTAGYTF | TGTGCCAGCAGCCCCTCCACGGCTGGCTACACCTTC
. | TRBJ1-5 | . | TRBV9 | CASSAQRRVGPQPQHF | TGTGCCAGCAGCGCTCAACGACGGGTTGGTCCTCAGCCCCAGCATTTT
TRBD1 | TRBJ2-1 | . | TRBV18 | CASSSGDPGTGGLNEQFF | TGTGCCAGCTCGTCTGGGGATCCCGGGACAGGGGGGCTCAATGAGCAGTTCTTC
. | TRBJ2-7 | . | TRBV20-1 | CSARDLSGSVNEQYF | TGCAGCGCTAGAGATCTGAGCGGGTCGGTCAATGAGCAGTACTTC
TRBD1 | TRBJ2-6 | . | TRBV18 | CASSPPYPTGDLSSGANVLTF | TGTGCCAGCTCACCACCGTATCCGACAGGGGACCTTTCCTCTGGGGCCAACGTCCTGACTTTC
. | TRBJ2-3 | . | TRBV5-4 | CASSDRDLLGDTQYF | TGTGCCAGCAGCGACCGGGACCTCCTTGGGGATACGCAGTATTTT
TRBD1 | TRBJ2-7 | . | TRBV3-1 | CASSRAWDSTYEQYF | TGTGCCAGCAGCCGGGCGTGGGACAGCACCTACGAGCAGTACTTC
. | TRBJ2-7 | . | TRBV28 | CASITPDGSGYEQYF | TGTGCCAGCATTACGCCTGACGGATCCGGCTACGAGCAGTACTTC
. | TRBJ1-4 | many | TRBV4-3 | CASSQELSQNEKLFF | TGCGCCAGCAGCCAAGAATTAAGCCAGAATGAAAAACTGTTTTTT
. | TRBJ2-5 | . | TRBV18 | CASVTGNQETQYF | TGTGCCAGCGTAACAGGGAATCAAGAGACCCAGTACTTC
TRBD2 | TRBJ2-1 | . | TRBV7-3 | CASSSWTSGTNEQFF | TGTGCCAGCAGCTCCTGGACTAGCGGGACAAATGAGCAGTTCTTC
TRBD1 | TRBJ2-1 | few | TRBV9 | CASSDRGGGNFYNEQFF | TGTGCCAGCAGCGACAGAGGGGGCGGAAACTTCTACAATGAGCAGTTCTTC
. | TRBJ2-5 | . | TRBV29-1 | CSVVRDSIQVETQYF | TGCAGCGTTGTTCGGGACTCTATACAGGTCGAGACCCAGTACTTC
. | TRBJ2-1 | . | TRBV5-1 | CASSSDGSSSYNEQFF | TGCGCCAGCAGCTCTGACGGGTCTTCCTCCTACAATGAGCAGTTCTTC
. | TRBJ2-1 | . | TRBV25-1 | CASAVSYEQFF | TGTGCCAGCGCGGTCTCCTACGAGCAGTTCTTC
. | TRBJ2-7 | few | TRBV13 | CASTLTGPLEHEQYF | TGTGCCAGCACCCTAACCGGACCACTGGAGCACGAGCAGTACTTC
TRBD2 | TRBJ2-5 | . | TRBV20-1 | CSPIGEGLSETQYF | TGCAGTCCGATAGGGGAGGGTCTCTCGGAGACCCAGTACTTC
. | TRBJ2-7 | few | TRBV6-6 | CASCSGLAYEQYF | TGTGCCAGCTGCTCGGGGCTCGCCTACGAGCAGTACTTC
. | TRBJ2-3 | few | TRBV7-8 | CASSFQATDTQYF | TGTGCCAGCAGCTTTCAAGCCACAGATACGCAGTATTTT
. | TRBJ2-7 | few | TRBV6-2/TRBV6-3 | CASSGPPVNEQYF | TGTGCCAGCAGTGGCCCCCCGGTGAACGAGCAGTACTTC
TRBD1 | TRBJ1-2 | . | TRBV20-1 | CSAGQAFNYGYTF | TGCAGTGCGGGACAGGCCTTTAACTATGGCTACACCTTC
. | TRBJ2-5 | . | TRBV6-2/TRBV6-3 | CASTPQGGETQYF | TGTGCCAGCACCCCTCAGGGGGGGGAGACCCAGTACTTC
. | TRBJ2-1 | . | TRBV29-1 | CSGRRRVADNEQFF | TGCAGCGGCCGGCGTCGCGTAGCAGACAATGAGCAGTTCTTC
TRBD2 | TRBJ2-7 | few | TRBV6-2/TRBV6-3 | CASYSLTSGDEQYF | TGTGCCAGTTACAGCCTCACTAGCGGGGACGAGCAGTACTTC
TRBD2 | TRBJ2-1 | few | TRBV3-1 | CASSQVELAGSYNEQFF | TGTGCCAGCAGCCAAGTAGAGCTAGCGGGGTCCTACAATGAGCAGTTCTTC
TRBD2 | TRBJ2-1 | . | TRBV20-1 | CSGKGLAGISSYNEQFF | TGCAGCGGTAAGGGACTAGCGGGAATCAGCTCCTACAATGAGCAGTTCTTC
TRBD1 | TRBJ2-7 | many | TRBV27 | CASSPTGTGTYEQYF | TGTGCCAGCAGCCCGACCGGGACAGGAACCTACGAGCAGTACTTC
TRBD1 | TRBJ1-2 | . | TRBV20-1 | CSAGQDYGYTF | TGCAGTGCCGGACAGGACTATGGCTACACCTTC
. | TRBJ1-5 | few | TRBV12-3/TRBV12-4 | CASSLGRESHSNQPQHF | TGTGCCAGCAGTTTGGGCCGAGAGAGCCATAGCAATCAGCCCCAGCATTTT
. | TRBJ2-1 | . | TRBV12-3/TRBV12-4 | CASRLASSYNEQFF | TGTGCCAGCAGACTCGCGAGCTCCTACAATGAGCAGTTCTTC
TRBD1 | TRBJ2-5 | few | TRBV20-1 | CSARDPGQGIFGETQYF | TGCAGTGCTAGAGATCCCGGACAGGGGATTTTCGGGGAGACCCAGTACTTC
TRBD2 | TRBJ2-5 | few | TRBV20-1 | CSASLATFETQYF | TGCAGTGCTTCACTAGCGACCTTTGAGACCCAGTACTTC
TRBD1 | TRBJ2-7 | few | TRBV10-3 | CAISIQGINEQYF | TGTGCCATCAGCATACAGGGGATCAACGAGCAGTACTTC
. | TRBJ1-5 | few | TRBV7-9 | CASSPADSNQPQHF | TGTGCCAGCAGCCCGGCTGACAGCAATCAGCCCCAGCATTTT
TRBD2 | TRBJ2-7 | few | TRBV6-5 | CASTNVLAGTEQYF | TGTGCCAGCACCAACGTCCTAGCGGGGACCGAGCAGTACTTC
. | TRBJ2-1 | . | TRBV6-1 | CASSMRTETYEQFF | TGTGCCAGCAGTATGCGGACAGAAACCTACGAGCAGTTCTTC
. | TRBJ2-7 | few | TRBV5-1 | CASSLGGAVKDNEQYF | TGCGCCAGCAGCTTGGGGGGGGCAGTTAAGGACAATGAGCAGTACTTC
TRBD2 | TRBJ2-1 | . | TRBV6-2/TRBV6-3 | CASSYGGGPVNEQFF | TGTGCCAGCAGTTACGGGGGAGGGCCGGTCAATGAGCAGTTCTTC
. | TRBJ1-1 | few | TRBV7-2 | CASTFTGGTHTEAFF | TGTGCCAGCACCTTTACTGGAGGGACACACACTGAAGCTTTCTTT
. | TRBJ1-5 | once | TRBV7-9 | CASSWDNQPQHF | TGTGCCAGCAGTTGGGATAATCAGCCCCAGCATTTT
. | TRBJ1-1 | . | TRBV29-1 | CSVEKAFF | TGCAGCGTTGAGAAAGCTTTCTTT
. | TRBJ2-5 | few | TRBV7-3 | CASSSGIVGTQYF | TGTGCCAGCAGCTCCGGGATCGTTGGGACCCAGTACTTC
. | TRBJ1-2 | . | TRBV27 | CASSLTGNSGYTF | TGTGCCAGCAGTTTAACAGGGAATAGTGGCTACACCTTC
. | TRBJ1-2 | . | TRBV19 | CASSPQTTSLGYTF | TGTGCCAGTAGTCCCCAGACAACTAGCCTTGGCTACACCTTC
. | TRBJ2-5 | . | TRBV2 | CASGRVQETQYF | TGTGCCAGCGGGAGAGTCCAAGAGACCCAGTACTTC
TRBD2 | TRBJ2-1 | many | TRBV11-3 | CASSLSPSGYNEQFF | TGTGCCAGCAGCTTATCCCCTAGCGGTTACAATGAGCAGTTCTTC
TRBD2 | TRBJ2-1 | . | TRBV5-1 | CASSLVPGSGTYNEQFF | TGCGCCAGCAGCTTGGTCCCGGGTAGCGGGACCTACAATGAGCAGTTCTTC
TRBD1 | TRBJ1-5 | few | TRBV20-1 | CSVSGTGGGQPQHF | TGCAGTGTCTCCGGGACAGGGGGAGGTCAGCCCCAGCATTTT
. | TRBJ2-5 | . | TRBV2 | CASALGETQYF | TGTGCCAGCGCTCTAGGGGAGACCCAGTACTTC
TRBD1 | TRBJ2-6 | . | TRBV2 | CASTKDRAAGANVLTF | TGTGCCAGCACCAAAGACAGGGCCGCTGGGGCCAACGTCCTGACTTTC
. | TRBJ2-7 | . | TRBV10-3 | CAIGENSGEQYF | TGTGCCATCGGTGAGAATAGCGGCGAGCAGTACTTC